This T cell receptor beta chain is drawn from a study of beta chain features in type 1 diabetes. As for the study in general: In age, gender and cell yields, patients were similar to healthy donors. Study results and caveats: TCRB CDR3s from Type 1 diabetes patients were moderately but significantly shorter in all four CD4+ subsets. Insertion counts at VDJ junctions were lower in type 1 diabetes patients, who also showed more deletions there. HLA influence on TCRB rearrangement stayed unresolved here.

CDR3 length equals 13 residues. V lost 9 bases and J 5 bases, leaving 16 bases between the germline ends. Germline V gene sequence: CDR1 MNHEY, CDR2 SVGAGI. Details on this clone: Its antigen is unknown.

Expressed TCRB transcripts were sequenced, since all the RNA that had been isolated was reverse transcribed. The repertoire was sequenced with immunoSEQ multiplex PCR; TCRdb's copy has only in-frame clones and lacks some. The data hold 130,000 to 150,000 clones, with less than 15% observed a single time. The chain combines TRBV6-5 with TRBJ1-1, with D perhaps matching TRBD1 (6 bases). The sequence was collected from a man younger than 35 with type 1 diabetes. Sequencing input: central memory CD4+ T cells from blood. The CDR3 DNA reads TGTGCCAGTCTCCGGGACACAAATACTGAAGCTTTCTTT. It codes for CASLRDTNTEAFF.